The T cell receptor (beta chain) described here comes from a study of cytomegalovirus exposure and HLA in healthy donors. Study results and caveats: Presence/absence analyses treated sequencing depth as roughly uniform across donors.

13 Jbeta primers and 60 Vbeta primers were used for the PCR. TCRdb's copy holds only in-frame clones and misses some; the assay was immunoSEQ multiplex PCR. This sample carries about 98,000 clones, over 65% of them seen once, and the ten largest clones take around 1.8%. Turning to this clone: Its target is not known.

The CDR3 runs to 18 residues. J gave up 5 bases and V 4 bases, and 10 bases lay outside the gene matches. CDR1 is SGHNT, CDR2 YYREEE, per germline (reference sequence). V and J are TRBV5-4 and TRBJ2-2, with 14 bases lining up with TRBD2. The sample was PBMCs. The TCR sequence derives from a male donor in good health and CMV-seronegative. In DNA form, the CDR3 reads TGTGCCAGCAGCGCGTCGACTAGCGGGAGGGCCGGGACCGGGGAGCTGTTTTTT. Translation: CASSASTSGRAGTGELFF.